This TCR beta chain was observed in a study of cytomegalovirus exposure and HLA in healthy donors. Study background: Among 398 genotyped donors, roughly 81% fell in the Caucasian-associated ancestry cluster. Study-level results: With DRB1 most and HLA-C fewest, TCR association rates differed between HLA loci in a later analysis.

The study ran its PCR with 60 Vbeta and 13 Jbeta primers. Measured with immunoSEQ multiplex PCR; TCRdb has only the in-frame clones, and not every one. The sample has about 140,000 clones; about 80% are singletons. The CDR3 extends over 14 amino acids. V lost 3 bases, J lost 6 bases, and 15 bases lay in between. Germline CDR1 LNHDA, CDR2 SQIVND (reference sequence). For this clone: Its cognate antigen is unknown.

This TCR derives from a woman aged 55 to 70 in good health and CMV-seropositive. Sequencing was performed on PBMCs. V and J are TRBV19 and TRBJ2-7; D might be TRBD2 (6 bases). CDR3 coding DNA: TGTGCCAGTAGTATGGGACTCAATCCGTCCGAGCAGTACTTC. Residues: CASSMGLNPSEQYF.